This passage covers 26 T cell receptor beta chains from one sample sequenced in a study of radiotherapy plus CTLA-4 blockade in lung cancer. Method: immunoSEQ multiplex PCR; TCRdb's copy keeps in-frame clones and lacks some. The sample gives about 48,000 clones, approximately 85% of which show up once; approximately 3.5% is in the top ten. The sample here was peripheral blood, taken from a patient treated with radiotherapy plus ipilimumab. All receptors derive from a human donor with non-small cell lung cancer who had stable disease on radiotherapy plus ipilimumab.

The CDR3 sequence: CASSPDRGSYGYTF. The CDR3 DNA reads TGTGCCAGCAGTCCGGACAGGGGAAGCTATGGCTACACCTTC. The chain carries TRBV6-5 and TRBJ1-2, with 9 nucleotides matching TRBD1. The germline V gene encodes CDR1 MNHEY and CDR2 SVGAGI. The CDR3 covers 14 residues. V lost 5 bases to trimming and J lost 4 bases; unmatched junction nucleotides: 5.

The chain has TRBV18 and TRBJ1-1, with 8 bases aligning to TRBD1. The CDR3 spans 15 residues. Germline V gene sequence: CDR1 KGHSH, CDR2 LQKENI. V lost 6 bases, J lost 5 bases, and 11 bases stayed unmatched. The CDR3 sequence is CASSESTGVWTEAFF. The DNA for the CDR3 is TGTGCCAGCTCCGAATCGACAGGGGTGTGGACTGAAGCTTTCTTT.

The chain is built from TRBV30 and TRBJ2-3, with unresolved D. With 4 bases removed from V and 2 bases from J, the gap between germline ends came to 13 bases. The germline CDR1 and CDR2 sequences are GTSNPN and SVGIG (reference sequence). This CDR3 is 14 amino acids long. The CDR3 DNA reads TGTGCCTGGAACTCCGTAAGTTCCACAGATACGCAGTATTTT. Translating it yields CAWNSVSSTDTQYF.

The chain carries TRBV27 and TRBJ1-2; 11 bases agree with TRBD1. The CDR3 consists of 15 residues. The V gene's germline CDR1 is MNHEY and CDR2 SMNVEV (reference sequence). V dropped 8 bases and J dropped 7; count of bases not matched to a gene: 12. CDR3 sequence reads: CASRPYGQGAGGYTF. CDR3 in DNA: TGTGCCAGCCGTCCGTACGGACAGGGGGCGGGTGGCTACACCTTC.

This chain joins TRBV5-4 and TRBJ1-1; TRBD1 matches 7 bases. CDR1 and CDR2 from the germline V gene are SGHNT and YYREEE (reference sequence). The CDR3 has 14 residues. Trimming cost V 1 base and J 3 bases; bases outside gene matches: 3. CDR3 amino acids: CASSLQGVYTEAFF. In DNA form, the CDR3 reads TGTGCCAGCAGCTTGCAGGGGGTATACACTGAAGCTTTCTTT.

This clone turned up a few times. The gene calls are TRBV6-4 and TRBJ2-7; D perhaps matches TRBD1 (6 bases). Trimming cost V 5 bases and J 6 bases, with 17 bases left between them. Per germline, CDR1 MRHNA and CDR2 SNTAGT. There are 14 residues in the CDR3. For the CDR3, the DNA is TGTGCCAGCAGTCCCTCAGGGGCTTCCCCCGAGCAGTACTTC. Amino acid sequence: CASSPSGASPEQYF.

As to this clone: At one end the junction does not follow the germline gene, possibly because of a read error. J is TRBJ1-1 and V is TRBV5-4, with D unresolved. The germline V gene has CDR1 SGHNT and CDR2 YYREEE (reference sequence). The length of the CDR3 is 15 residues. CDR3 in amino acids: CASSPALTDHTEAFF. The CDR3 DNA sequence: TGCGCCAGCAGCCCCGCTCTCACAGACCACACTGAAGCTTTCTTT. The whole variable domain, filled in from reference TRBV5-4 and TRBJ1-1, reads ETGVTQSPTHLIKTRGQQVTLRCSSQSGHNTVSWYQQALGQGPQFIFQYYREEENGRGNFPPRFSGLQFPNYSSELNVNALELDDSALYLCASSPALTDHTEAFFGQGTRLTVV.

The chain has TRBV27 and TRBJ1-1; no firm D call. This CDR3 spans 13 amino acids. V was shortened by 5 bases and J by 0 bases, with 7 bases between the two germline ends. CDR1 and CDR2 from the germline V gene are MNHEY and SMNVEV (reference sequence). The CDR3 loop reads CASSESVNTEAFF. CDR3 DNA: TGTGCCAGCAGTGAGTCCGTGAACACTGAAGCTTTCTTT.

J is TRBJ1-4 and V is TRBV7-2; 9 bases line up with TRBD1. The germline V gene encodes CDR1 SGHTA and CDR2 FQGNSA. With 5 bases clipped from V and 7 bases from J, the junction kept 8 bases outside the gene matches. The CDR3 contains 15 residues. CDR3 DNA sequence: TGTGCCAGCAGCCTGCCGACAGGGGGGTTTGAAAAACTGTTTTTT. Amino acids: CASSLPTGGFEKLFF.

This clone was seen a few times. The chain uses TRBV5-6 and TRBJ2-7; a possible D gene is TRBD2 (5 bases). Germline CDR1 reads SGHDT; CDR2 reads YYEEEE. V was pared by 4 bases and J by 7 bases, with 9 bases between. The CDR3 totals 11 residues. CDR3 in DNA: TGTGCCAGCAGCCGAACGGGGGAGCAGTACTTC. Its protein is CASSRTGEQYF.

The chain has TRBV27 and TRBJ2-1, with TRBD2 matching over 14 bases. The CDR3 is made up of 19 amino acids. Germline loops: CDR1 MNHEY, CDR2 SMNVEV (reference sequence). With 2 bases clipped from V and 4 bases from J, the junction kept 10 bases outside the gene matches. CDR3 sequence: CASSLRTSGGNYVYNEQFF. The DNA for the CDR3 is TGTGCCAGCAGTTTACGGACTAGCGGGGGGAATTACGTGTACAATGAGCAGTTCTTC.

CDR3 in DNA: TGTGCCAGCAGTTCAGGCGGGGACTACGAGCAGTACTTC. This gives the protein CASSSGGDYEQYF. The chain carries TRBV11-2 and TRBJ2-7, with a tentative D call TRBD2 (6 bases). The V and J ends lost 6 bases and 3 bases respectively, with 12 bases between them. CDR1 and CDR2 (germline): SGHAT, FQNNGV. The CDR3 totals 13 residues.

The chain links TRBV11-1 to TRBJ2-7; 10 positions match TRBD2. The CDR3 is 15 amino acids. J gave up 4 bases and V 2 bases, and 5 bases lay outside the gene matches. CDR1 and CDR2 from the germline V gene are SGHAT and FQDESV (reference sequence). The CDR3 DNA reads TGTGCCAGCAGCTTATCAGCGGGAGGGCCGTACGAGCAGTACTTC. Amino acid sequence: CASSLSAGGPYEQYF.

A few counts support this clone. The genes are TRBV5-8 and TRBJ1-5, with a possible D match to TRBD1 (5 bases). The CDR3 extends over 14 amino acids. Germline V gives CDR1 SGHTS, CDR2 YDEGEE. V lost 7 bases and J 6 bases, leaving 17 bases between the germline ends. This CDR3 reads CASCLAGMGQPQHF. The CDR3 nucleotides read TGTGCCAGCTGTCTGGCAGGGATGGGTCAGCCCCAGCATTTT.

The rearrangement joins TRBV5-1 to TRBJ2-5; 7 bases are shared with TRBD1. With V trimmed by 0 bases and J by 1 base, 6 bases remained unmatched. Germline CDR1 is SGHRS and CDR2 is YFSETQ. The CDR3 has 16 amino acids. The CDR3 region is CASSLGSGGFQETQYF. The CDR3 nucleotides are TGCGCCAGCAGCTTGGGGTCAGGGGGTTTCCAAGAGACCCAGTACTTC.

CDR3 DNA: TGTGCCAGTAGTGGCGGGACCGTAGCTAACTATGGCTACACCTTC. Its protein is CASSGGTVANYGYTF. The V and J genes are TRBV19 and TRBJ1-2; tentatively, D is TRBD1 (5 bases). The V end lost 5 bases, the J end lost 0 bases, and 13 bases lay between the germline ends. CDR1 LNHDA and CDR2 SQIVND come from the germline V gene (reference sequence). CDR3 length: 15 amino acids.

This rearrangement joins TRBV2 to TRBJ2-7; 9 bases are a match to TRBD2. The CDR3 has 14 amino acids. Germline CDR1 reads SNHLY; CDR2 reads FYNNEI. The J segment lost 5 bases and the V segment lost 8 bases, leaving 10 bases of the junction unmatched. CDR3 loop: CASLGGRGGNEQYF. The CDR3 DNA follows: TGTGCCAGCCTGGGCGGGAGGGGAGGAAACGAGCAGTACTTC.

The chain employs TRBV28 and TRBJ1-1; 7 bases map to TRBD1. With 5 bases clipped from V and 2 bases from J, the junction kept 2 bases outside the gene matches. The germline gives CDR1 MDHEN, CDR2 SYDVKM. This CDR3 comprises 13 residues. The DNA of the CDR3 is TGTGCCAGCAGTCGGGACAGTAACACTGAAGCTTTCTTT. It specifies CASSRDSNTEAFF. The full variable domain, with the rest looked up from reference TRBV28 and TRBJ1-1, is DVKVTQSSRYLVKRTGEKVFLECVQDMDHENMFWYRQDPGLGLRLIYFSYDVKMKEKGDIPEGYSVSREKKERFSLILESASTNQTSMYLCASSRDSNTEAFFGQGTRLTVV.

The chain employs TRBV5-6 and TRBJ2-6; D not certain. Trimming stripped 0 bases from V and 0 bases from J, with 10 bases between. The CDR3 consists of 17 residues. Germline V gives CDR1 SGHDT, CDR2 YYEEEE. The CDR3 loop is CASSLGAASSGANVLTF. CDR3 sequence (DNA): TGTGCCAGCAGCTTGGGGGCAGCAAGCTCTGGGGCCAACGTCCTGACTTTC.

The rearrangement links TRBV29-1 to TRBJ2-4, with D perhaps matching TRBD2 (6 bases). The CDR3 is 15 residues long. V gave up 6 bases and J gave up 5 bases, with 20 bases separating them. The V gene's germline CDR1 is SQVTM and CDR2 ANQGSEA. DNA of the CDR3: TGCAGCGTGGGGAGGACCGTAGGCCAAGAAAACATTCAGTACTTC. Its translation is CSVGRTVGQENIQYF.

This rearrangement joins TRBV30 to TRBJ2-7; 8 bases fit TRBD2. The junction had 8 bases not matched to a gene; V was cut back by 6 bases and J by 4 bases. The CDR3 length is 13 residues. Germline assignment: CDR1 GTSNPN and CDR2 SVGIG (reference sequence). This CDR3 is CACVQRESYEQYF. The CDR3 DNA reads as TGTGCCTGTGTACAGCGGGAGTCGTACGAGCAGTACTTC.

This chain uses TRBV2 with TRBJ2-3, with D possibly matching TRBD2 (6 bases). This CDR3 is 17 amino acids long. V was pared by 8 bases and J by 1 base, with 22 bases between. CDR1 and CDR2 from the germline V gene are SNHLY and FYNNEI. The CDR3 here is CASQLSSFRRGTDTQYF. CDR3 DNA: TGTGCCAGCCAACTAAGTAGCTTCAGGAGGGGCACAGATACGCAGTATTTT.

Written as DNA, the CDR3 is TGTGCCAGCAGTCAAACGGAGGCTAACTATGGCTACACCTTC. It codes for CASSQTEANYGYTF. The chain joins TRBV6-1 to TRBJ1-2; D ambiguous. CDR3 size: 14 residues. CDR1 is MNHNS, CDR2 SASEGT, per germline. V was trimmed by 5 bases and J by 0 bases, leaving 10 bases between them.

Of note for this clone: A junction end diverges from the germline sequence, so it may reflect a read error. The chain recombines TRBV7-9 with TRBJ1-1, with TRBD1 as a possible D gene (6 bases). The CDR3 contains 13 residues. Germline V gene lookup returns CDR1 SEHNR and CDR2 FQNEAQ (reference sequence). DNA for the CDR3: TGTGCCAGCAACTTACAGGGGAACACTGAAGCTTTCTTT. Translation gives CASNLQGNTEAFF.

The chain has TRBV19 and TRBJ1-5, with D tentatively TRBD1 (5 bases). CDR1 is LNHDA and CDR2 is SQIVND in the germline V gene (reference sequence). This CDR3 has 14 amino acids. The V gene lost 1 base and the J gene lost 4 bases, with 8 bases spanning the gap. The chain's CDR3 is CASSIVKGNQPQHF. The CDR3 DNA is TGTGCCAGTAGTATAGTTAAGGGGAATCAGCCCCAGCATTTT.

CDR3 coding DNA: TGTGCCAGCAGTCGCGGGACTAGGGAATACAATGAGCAGTTCTTC. Its translation is CASSRGTREYNEQFF. This chain uses TRBV5-8 with TRBJ2-1, with 8 bases identical to TRBD2. CDR3 length: 15 residues. Unmatched junction bases numbered 8, after V lost 5 bases and J lost 4 bases. Germline V gene sequence: CDR1 SGHTS, CDR2 YDEGEE.